This entry lists 30 T cell receptor beta chains sequenced from one sample in a study of T cell changes during pregnancy in multiple sclerosis (dated by TCRdb to about 2019). Library prep was done by the immunoSEQ multiplex PCR assay. TCRdb's version of the immuneACCESS table is confined to in-frame rearrangements and falls short of the full clone set. An unresolved V gene accounts for under half of the shortfall where checked; the remainder is of unknown origin. In all, the sample holds some 93,000 clones, and 91% of those were seen once. The ten largest make up less than 2% of the sample. The material sequenced was peripheral blood, taken after pregnancy. The receptors here all came from a female donor in good health, enrolled as a control in a pregnancy study.

The V and J genes are TRBV6-6 and TRBJ2-1; 9 bases align to TRBD2. J lost 6 bases, V lost 2 bases, and 8 bases had no gene match. The germline V gene encodes CDR1 MNHNY and CDR2 SVGAGI (reference sequence). The CDR3 runs to 16 residues. The CDR3 region has the DNA TGTGCCAGCAGTTACGATCCGGGACTAGCCGGCAATGAGCAGTTCTTC. It encodes CASSYDPGLAGNEQFF.

This clone was counted only a few times. This chain joins TRBV2 and TRBJ2-3; no definite D call. The CDR3 extends over 13 amino acids. Trimming removed 3 bases from V and 3 bases from J, with 7 bases in between. CDR1 is SNHLY, CDR2 FYNNEI, per germline. The CDR3 region has the DNA TGTGCCAGCAGTGACGACGGGACAGATACGCAGTATTTT. Its protein is CASSDDGTDTQYF.

The V and J genes are TRBV7-2 and TRBJ1-5, with 10 bases matching TRBD1. CDR3 length equals 15 residues. Per the germline V gene, CDR1 is SGHTA and CDR2 is FQGNSA. V shed 5 bases, J shed 5 bases, and the junction held 6 bases outside the gene matches. The DNA of the CDR3 is TGTGCCAGCAGCCTAGAGGGACAGGGGCATCAGCCCCAGCATTTT. Translation gives CASSLEGQGHQPQHF. Together with reference TRBV7-2 and TRBJ1-5, the CDR3 gives the full variable domain: GAGVSQSPSNKVTEKGKDVELRCDPISGHTALYWYRQSLGQGLEFLIYFQGNSAPDKSGLPSDRFSAERTGGSVSTLTIQRTQQEDSAVYLCASSLEGQGHQPQHFGDGTRLSIL.

V is TRBV6-6 and J is TRBJ2-7; 8 nucleotides align to TRBD1. V shed 6 bases, J shed 0 bases, and the junction held 7 bases outside the gene matches. The CDR3 is made up of 15 amino acids. CDR1 and CDR2 from the germline V gene are MNHNY and SVGAGI (reference sequence). The CDR3 reads CASRRSGQGSYEQYF. CDR3 sequence (DNA): TGTGCCAGCAGGAGATCCGGACAGGGCTCCTACGAGCAGTACTTC.

This clone was recorded once. As DNA, the CDR3 is TGTGCCAGCAGCTTAGCCCGGGGGGATGGAAATACGCAGTATTTT. Its translation is CASSLARGDGNTQYF. The chain uses TRBV13 and TRBJ2-3; TRBD2 matches at 7 bases. The CDR3 spans 15 residues. Germline lookup yields CDR1 PRHDT and CDR2 FYEKMQ (reference sequence). The ends lost 1 base at V and 7 bases at J; junction bases unmatched: 8.

The chain employs TRBV10-3 and TRBJ1-2, with 10 bases matching TRBD1. This CDR3 has 15 amino acids. V was clipped by 8 bases and J by 4 bases; unmatched bases: 10. Germline CDR1 ENHRY, CDR2 SYGVKD. This CDR3 is CAIGDGQGGFYGYTF. The CDR3 DNA sequence: TGTGCCATCGGAGACGGACAGGGGGGTTTCTATGGCTACACCTTC.

This chain uses TRBV5-1 with TRBJ1-2; D might be TRBD1 (6 bases). This CDR3 spans 12 amino acids. Trimming removed 4 bases at V and 7 bases at J, with 11 bases between. Germline V gene lookup returns CDR1 SGHRS and CDR2 YFSETQ. CDR3 nucleotide sequence: TGCGCCAGCAGCCTGGACAGAAGTGGCTACACCTTC. Translated: CASSLDRSGYTF. The full variable domain, rest sourced from reference TRBV5-1 and TRBJ1-2, is KAGVTQTPRYLIKTRGQQVTLSCSPISGHRSVSWYQQTPGQGLQFLFEYFSETQRNKGNFPGRFSGRQFSNSRSEMNVSTLELGDSALYLCASSLDRSGYTFGSGTRLTVV.

V and J are TRBV7-9 and TRBJ1-6; D unresolved. The CDR3 loop spans 14 amino acids. Looked up from germline, CDR1 is SEHNR and CDR2 is FQNEAQ (reference sequence). Trimming cost V 2 bases and J 7 bases, with 9 bases left between them. The CDR3 DNA reads TGTGCCAGCAGCTTAAACATAGCGAATTCACCCCTCCACTTT. This sequence encodes CASSLNIANSPLHF. Looking up the rest from reference TRBV7-9 and TRBJ1-6 gives the full variable domain: DTGVSQNPRHKITKRGQNVTFRCDPISEHNRLYWYRQTLGQGPEFLTYFQNEAQLEKSRLLSDRFSAERPKGSFSTLEIQRTEQGDSAMYLCASSLNIANSPLHFGNGTRLTVT.

V and J are TRBV5-1 and TRBJ1-6, with D possibly matching TRBD1 (6 bases). V was trimmed by 0 bases and J by 9 bases, leaving 16 bases between them. The CDR3 is 16 amino acids. Germline CDR1 reads SGHRS; CDR2 reads YFSETQ. CDR3: CASSLARPTQGSPLHF. DNA for the CDR3: TGCGCCAGCAGCTTGGCCCGGCCGACACAGGGTTCACCCCTCCACTTT.

This chain connects TRBV28 to TRBJ1-2; a weak D match, TRBD1 (6 bases). The V end lost 3 bases, the J end lost 3 bases, and 14 bases lay between the germline ends. This CDR3 has 15 residues. The V gene's germline CDR1 is MDHEN and CDR2 SYDVKM. The CDR3 DNA reads TGTGCCAGCAGTTTCGAGGGGGGGCGGCACTATGGCTACACCTTC. Translating gives CASSFEGGRHYGYTF.

The V gene is TRBV7-9, the J gene TRBJ1-4; D possibly corresponds to TRBD1 (5 bases). The germline gives CDR1 SEHNR, CDR2 FQNEAQ (reference sequence). The length of the CDR3 is 18 residues. Trimming removed 0 bases at V and 7 bases at J, with 21 bases between. CDR3 nucleotides: TGTGCCAGCAGCTTAGCGAGGAGTGGGGCGGTCTTTGGTGAAAAACTGTTTTTT. This gives the protein CASSLARSGAVFGEKLFF. Full variable domain (missing parts from reference TRBV7-9 and TRBJ1-4): DTGVSQNPRHKITKRGQNVTFRCDPISEHNRLYWYRQTLGQGPEFLTYFQNEAQLEKSRLLSDRFSAERPKGSFSTLEIQRTEQGDSAMYLCASSLARSGAVFGEKLFFGSGTQLSVL.

J is TRBJ1-6 and V is TRBV19; possible D gene TRBD1, 5 bases. The length of the CDR3 is 14 residues. Trimming took 3 bases from V and 4 from J, leaving 7 bases between them. The germline gives CDR1 LNHDA, CDR2 SQIVND (reference sequence). CDR3 region: CASSISGYNSPLHF. The CDR3 nucleotides read TGTGCCAGTAGTATTTCAGGGTATAATTCACCCCTCCACTTT.

The V gene is TRBV21-1, the J gene TRBJ2-5; TRBD2 was called by the table and not checked on the DNA. TRBV21-1 is labeled a pseudogene. The CDR3 has 16 residues. The CDR3 nucleotides read TGTGCCAGCAGCCCACGACTAGCGGGGGAGTGGGAGACCCAGTACTTC. Its translation is CASSPRLAGEWETQYF.

The rearrangement uses TRBV5-4 and TRBJ2-5; D gene unclear. The CDR3 length is 16 residues. V was clipped by 0 bases and J by 3 bases, with 15 bases between them. Germline V lookup: CDR1 SGHNT, CDR2 YYREEE (reference sequence). This CDR3 reads CASSLAAGLSEETQYF. The CDR3, as DNA: TGTGCCAGCAGCTTGGCGGCAGGTCTGTCGGAAGAGACCCAGTACTTC.

The chain has TRBV9 and TRBJ1-2; D may be TRBD1 (6 bases). The germline CDR1 and CDR2 sequences are SGDLS and YYNGEE. The CDR3 runs to 17 residues. V was shortened by 4 bases and J by 0 bases, with 19 bases between the two germline ends. DNA of the CDR3: TGTGCCAGCAGCCCATACCGGGACAAGGCTACTAACTATGGCTACACCTTC. This gives the protein CASSPYRDKATNYGYTF.

CDR3 sequence reads: CASSGPGLAGPYEQYF. CDR3 nucleotides: TGTGCCAGCAGCGGCCCGGGACTAGCGGGGCCCTACGAGCAGTACTTC. This sequence joins TRBV7-2 and TRBJ2-7, with 13 positions matching TRBD2. V lost 5 bases to trimming and J lost 2 bases; unmatched junction nucleotides: 6. Looked up from germline, CDR1 is SGHTA and CDR2 is FQGNSA. The CDR3 runs 16 residues.

The chain has TRBV19 and TRBJ2-2; 8 nucleotides line up with TRBD2. Germline CDR1 and CDR2: LNHDA and SQIVND (reference sequence). V dropped 8 bases and J dropped 4; count of bases not matched to a gene: 6. The CDR3 loop spans 14 amino acids. The CDR3 here is CASGRGGSTGELFF. CDR3 DNA sequence: TGTGCCAGTGGCCGGGGGGGATCCACCGGGGAGCTGTTTTTT. Full variable domain (missing parts from reference TRBV19 and TRBJ2-2): DGGITQSPKYLFRKEGQNVTLSCEQNLNHDAMYWYRQDPGQGLRLIYYSQIVNDFQKGDIAEGYSVSREKKESFPLTVTSAQKNPTAFYLCASGRGGSTGELFFGEGSRLTVL.

The chain carries TRBV29-1 and TRBJ1-2; D is perhaps TRBD1 (6 bases). Germline lookup yields CDR1 SQVTM and CDR2 ANQGSEA. The V and J ends lost 6 bases and 3 bases respectively, with 14 bases between them. This CDR3 region has 13 residues. The CDR3 loop reads CSVGSGQYYGYTF. Written as DNA, the CDR3 is TGCAGCGTGGGAAGCGGACAGTACTATGGCTACACCTTC.

The CDR3 DNA reads as TGTGCCAGCAGAATCAATACCGGGACAGCCTACGAGCAGTACTTC. It encodes CASRINTGTAYEQYF. This sequence joins TRBV28 and TRBJ2-7, with 7 bases fitting TRBD1. CDR3 size: 15 residues. V dropped 6 bases and J dropped 2; count of bases not matched to a gene: 10. Germline V gene data show CDR1 as MDHEN and CDR2 as SYDVKM. Looking up the rest from reference TRBV28 and TRBJ2-7 gives the full variable domain: DVKVTQSSRYLVKRTGEKVFLECVQDMDHENMFWYRQDPGLGLRLIYFSYDVKMKEKGDIPEGYSVSREKKERFSLILESASTNQTSMYLCASRINTGTAYEQYFGPGTRLTVT.

The CDR3 nucleotides read TGTGCCAGCAGCTTAGGAACAGGGGACAATGAGCAGTTCTTC. This sequence encodes CASSLGTGDNEQFF. The V gene is TRBV7-2, the J gene TRBJ2-1, with 7 bases fitting TRBD1. Looked up from germline, CDR1 is SGHTA and CDR2 is FQGNSA. The CDR3 spans 14 residues. Losses at the gene ends were 1 base for V and 5 bases for J; bases not matched to a gene: 2.

The gene calls are TRBV7-2 and TRBJ1-1; 9 bases map to TRBD1. Germline V gene sequence: CDR1 SGHTA, CDR2 FQGNSA. Trimming cost V 2 bases and J 6 bases; bases outside gene matches: 10. CDR3 length: 16 amino acids. This CDR3 reads CASSLSAGTGWSEAFF. The CDR3 nucleotides read TGTGCCAGCAGCTTATCGGCGGGGACAGGGTGGTCTGAAGCTTTCTTT.

The V and J genes are TRBV10-3 and TRBJ1-5; D is undetermined. This CDR3 comprises 13 residues. V was trimmed by 6 bases and J by 11 bases, leaving 17 bases between them. The germline CDR1 and CDR2 sequences are ENHRY and SYGVKD. In DNA form, the CDR3 reads TGTGCCATCAGGGGTCGGGGTGACGAGGCCCAGCATTTT. It translates to CAIRGRGDEAQHF.

The J gene is TRBJ2-4, the V gene TRBV13; 13 bases fit TRBD2. V lost 4 bases, J lost 6 bases, and 9 bases stayed unmatched. The CDR3 is made up of 17 amino acids. Looked up from germline, CDR1 is PRHDT and CDR2 is FYEKMQ (reference sequence). This CDR3 is CASSYVTSGGRANIQYF. CDR3 DNA sequence: TGTGCCAGCAGCTACGTGACTAGCGGGGGGCGGGCAAACATTCAGTACTTC.

The chain employs TRBV27 and TRBJ1-2; unclear D gene. The ends were cut back, 5 bases at V and 6 bases at J, with 19 bases in the middle. The CDR3 contains 15 residues. Germline loops: CDR1 MNHEY, CDR2 SMNVEV (reference sequence). The CDR3 DNA reads TGTGCCAGCAGTAATGGCTTCCCGAACCGCCATGGCTACACCTTC. Its translation is CASSNGFPNRHGYTF.

The V call is TRBV7-2, the J call TRBJ2-5; TRBD1 might be the D (5 bases). The CDR3 has 13 amino acids. Trimming stripped 5 bases from V and 5 bases from J, with 12 bases between. The germline V gene has CDR1 SGHTA and CDR2 FQGNSA. The chain's CDR3 is CASSPGRTETQYF. The CDR3 DNA follows: TGTGCCAGCAGCCCAGGGCGGACGGAGACCCAGTACTTC.

This chain links TRBV18 with TRBJ2-3; D perhaps matches TRBD1 (7 bases). The CDR3 runs to 16 residues. CDR1 and CDR2 from the germline V gene are KGHSH and LQKENI. V gave up 2 bases and J gave up 3 bases, with 15 bases separating them. The CDR3 region is CASSPGQAGRTDTQYF. For the CDR3, the DNA is TGTGCCAGCTCACCAGGACAGGCCGGGAGAACAGATACGCAGTATTTT.

This clone has a single count. The chain couples TRBV6-5 to TRBJ2-7; TRBD1 aligns across 7 bases. The CDR3 totals 14 residues. Germline-derived CDR1 and CDR2 are MNHEY and SVGAGI. Trimming at V came to 2 bases and at J to 2 bases, leaving 3 bases not matched to a gene. For the CDR3, the DNA is TGTGCCAGCAGTTACGGGCAGGGGGCCTACGAGCAGTACTTC. This translates into CASSYGQGAYEQYF.

In DNA, the CDR3 is TGTGCCAGCAGCCAAGGACGGGGGGGCCTTGGTGAGCAGTTCTTC. It yields the protein CASSQGRGGLGEQFF. The chain links TRBV4-2 to TRBJ2-1, with 8 bases lining up with TRBD2. The J segment lost 9 bases and the V segment lost 1 base, leaving 8 bases of the junction unmatched. Per germline, CDR1 LGHNA and CDR2 YNFKEQ. The CDR3 spans 15 residues.

The V call is TRBV7-2, the J call TRBJ1-2; no firm D call. With 3 bases removed from V and 0 bases from J, the gap between germline ends came to 8 bases. CDR1 and CDR2 (germline): SGHTA, FQGNSA. The CDR3 is 14 amino acids. Written as DNA, the CDR3 is TGTGCCAGCAGCTTCGGGGATTCTAACTATGGCTACACCTTC. Translating gives CASSFGDSNYGYTF.

The CDR3 coding sequence is TGTGCCAGCAGTCGGACAGTGGACATTGAAGCTTTCTTT. As protein: CASSRTVDIEAFF. V is TRBV6-1 and J is TRBJ1-1, with TRBD1 as a possible D gene (6 bases). Germline-derived CDR1 and CDR2 are MNHNS and SASEGT. V lost 5 bases, J lost 7 bases, and 14 bases lay in between. This CDR3 comprises 13 residues.